Each of the 32 T cell receptor beta chains below was sequenced from the same sample in a study of radiation and T cells in renal cell carcinoma. This table comes from immunoSEQ multiplex PCR, and its TCRdb copy is limited to in-frame clones, with some not included. Counted here are around 60,000 clones, around three quarters occurring once; the ten biggest clones make up 6.5% to 8%. The time point: blood 2 weeks post-SBRT. Noted treatment: 15 Gy SBRT to primary tumor, nephrectomy 4 weeks later. Sample: blood, taken from a patient whose treatment included radiotherapy and nephrectomy. These receptors were taken from a man between 60 and 70 years old with renal cell carcinoma.

This rearrangement joins TRBV10-3 to TRBJ1-2; 8 positions agree with TRBD1. V was pared by 8 bases and J by 5 bases, with 7 bases of the junction left unmatched. This CDR3 has 13 amino acids. The germline V gene has CDR1 ENHRY and CDR2 SYGVKD. The chain's CDR3 is CAILPGQAYGYTF. The CDR3 coding sequence is TGTGCCATCCTCCCGGGACAGGCATATGGCTACACCTTC.

The genes are TRBV7-9 and TRBJ2-3; 13 positions agree with TRBD2. The CDR3 has 18 amino acids. V gave up 5 bases and J gave up 2 bases; unmatched junction bases: 10. Germline V gene lookup returns CDR1 SEHNR and CDR2 FQNEAQ (reference sequence). The DNA for the CDR3 is TGTGCCAGCAGCGGAACTAGCGGGAGGGCCTGGCCCACAGATACGCAGTATTTT. It encodes CASSGTSGRAWPTDTQYF.

The J gene is TRBJ2-7, the V gene TRBV30; D is undetermined. V was pared by 1 base and J by 0 bases, with 7 bases between. CDR3 length: 13 residues. Germline V gives CDR1 GTSNPN, CDR2 SVGIG (reference sequence). CDR3 DNA: TGTGCCTGGAGTGAGGGCAGCTCCTACGAGCAGTACGTC. Its protein is CAWSEGSSYEQYV.

The rearrangement uses TRBV11-3 and TRBJ2-5, with TRBD2 matching 9 bases. The CDR3 is 15 residues long. Trimming at V came to 5 bases and at J to 9 bases, leaving 13 bases not matched to a gene. Germline CDR1 and CDR2: SGHNT and YENEEA. CDR3 in DNA: TGTGCCAGCAGCGTAGTTAGCGGGAGCCCCCCGTCCCAGTACTTC. It translates to CASSVVSGSPPSQYF.

This CDR3 reads CATAGAGDEAFF. The CDR3 region has the DNA TGTGCCACCGCTGGGGCGGGCGATGAAGCTTTCTTT. The V call is TRBV19, the J call TRBJ1-1, with D tentatively TRBD1 (5 bases). Germline assignment: CDR1 LNHDA and CDR2 SQIVND (reference sequence). The CDR3 is 12 residues long. V was pared by 10 bases and J by 7 bases, with 16 bases between.

The chain is built from TRBV6-5 and TRBJ1-1; D possibly corresponds to TRBD1 (6 bases). Germline V gene sequence: CDR1 MNHEY, CDR2 SVGAGI. The CDR3 is 12 residues long. Trimming took off 4 bases at V and 10 bases at J, with 13 bases between the two ends. The CDR3 nucleotides read TGTGCCAGCAGTTCCACGGACAGCCGAGCTTTCTTT. Its protein product is CASSSTDSRAFF.

The J gene is TRBJ2-1, the V gene TRBV6-1, with D perhaps matching TRBD1 (6 bases). This CDR3 comprises 14 residues. Trimming removed 5 bases at V and 0 bases at J, with 8 bases between. Germline V lookup: CDR1 MNHNS, CDR2 SASEGT. CDR3 region: CASSRQDSYNEQFF. Here the CDR3 DNA reads TGTGCCAGCAGTCGACAGGACTCCTACAATGAGCAGTTCTTC.

The chain recombines TRBV29-1 with TRBJ1-2; 7 nucleotides match TRBD1. The germline CDR1 and CDR2 sequences are SQVTM and ANQGSEA. The CDR3 totals 14 residues. J gave up 4 bases and V 6 bases, and 11 bases lay outside the gene matches. Here the CDR3 DNA reads TGCAGCGTCCGGGCCGACAGGGACGGCTATGGCTACACCTTC. It encodes CSVRADRDGYGYTF. The complete variable domain, with remaining parts taken from reference TRBV29-1 and TRBJ1-2, reads SAVISQKPSRDICQRGTSLTIQCQVDSQVTMMFWYRQQPGQSLTLIATANQGSEATYESGFVIDKFPISRPNLTFSTLTVSNMSPEDSSIYLCSVRADRDGYGYTFGSGTRLTVV.

V and J are TRBV2 and TRBJ2-5, with a tentative D call TRBD1 (6 bases). The germline CDR1 and CDR2 sequences are SNHLY and FYNNEI. V dropped 6 bases and J dropped 1 base, with 15 bases sitting between them. There are 15 residues in the CDR3. This chain's CDR3 is CASRPLQGPQETQYF. In DNA form, the CDR3 reads TGTGCCAGCAGGCCCTTGCAGGGGCCCCAAGAGACCCAGTACTTC. Filled out from reference TRBV2 and TRBJ2-5, the complete variable domain reads EPEVTQTPSHQVTQMGQEVILRCVPISNHLYFYWYRQILGQKVEFLVSFYNNEISEKSEIFDDQFSVERPDGSNFTLKIRSTKLEDSAMYFCASRPLQGPQETQYFGPGTRLLVL.

The chain is built from TRBV19 and TRBJ2-5; no definite D call. There are 11 residues in the CDR3. V lost 6 bases and J 5 bases, leaving 7 bases between the germline ends. Looked up from germline, CDR1 is LNHDA and CDR2 is SQIVND (reference sequence). The CDR3 here is CASSYRETQYF. DNA of the CDR3: TGTGCCAGTAGCTACCGGGAGACCCAGTACTTC.

The CDR3 DNA sequence: TGTGCCATCAGTGGACAGGATTTCACAGATACGCAGTATTTT. It yields the protein CAISGQDFTDTQYF. The chain carries TRBV10-3 and TRBJ2-3, with D tentatively TRBD1 (6 bases). The CDR3 covers 14 residues. Germline V gene sequence: CDR1 ENHRY, CDR2 SYGVKD. V was pared by 4 bases and J by 2 bases, with 10 bases between.

This chain connects TRBV12-5 to TRBJ1-1, with D unclear. Germline V lookup: CDR1 LGHNT, CDR2 FRNRAP. The CDR3 is 13 residues long. The V gene lost 2 bases and the J gene lost 2 bases, with 6 bases spanning the gap. The CDR3 is CASGLFDNTEAFF. CDR3 bases: TGTGCTAGTGGTTTGTTCGACAACACTGAAGCTTTCTTT.

The chain carries TRBV13 and TRBJ2-5; 7 positions agree with TRBD2. The CDR3 loop spans 16 amino acids. Trimming cost V 5 bases and J 5 bases; bases outside gene matches: 14. From germline, CDR1 is PRHDT and CDR2 FYEKMQ (reference sequence). The CDR3 coding sequence is TGTGCCAGCAGCCCAAGAGGGCGGGGGTCCGGGGAGACCCAGTACTTC. Translation: CASSPRGRGSGETQYF.

This sequence joins TRBV7-2 and TRBJ1-3, with D tentatively TRBD1 (6 bases). Trimming left V 3 bases short and J 9 bases short, with 12 bases between. The CDR3 contains 13 residues. Looked up from germline, CDR1 is SGHTA and CDR2 is FQGNSA. The CDR3 loop is CASSFSGTSTIYF. DNA for the CDR3: TGTGCCAGCAGCTTTTCCGGGACATCCACCATATATTTT.

The chain couples TRBV7-6 to TRBJ1-2, with 7 bases identical to TRBD1. J lost 8 bases, V lost 1 base, and 7 bases had no gene match. The CDR3 consists of 14 residues. CDR1 SGHVS and CDR2 FNYEAQ come from the germline V gene. CDR3 sequence reads: CASSLDETGRGYTF. The CDR3, as DNA: TGTGCCAGCAGCTTAGATGAGACAGGGCGCGGCTACACCTTC.

Note on this clone: Other nucleotide sequences from this sample produce the same CDR3. V is TRBV7-7 and J is TRBJ1-1, with D unclear. Between the trimmed V and J ends, which lost 3 bases and 1 base, there was a span of 6 bases. The CDR3 has 13 residues. Germline-derived CDR1 and CDR2 are SSHAT and FNYEAQ (reference sequence). This chain's CDR3 is CASSLSGNTEAFF. CDR3 in DNA: TGTGCCAGCAGCTTGTCAGGGAACACTGAAGCTTTCTTT.

This chain joins TRBV2 and TRBJ2-1, with D perhaps given as TRBD1 or TRBD2 (6 bases each). CDR3 length: 14 residues. Germline V lookup: CDR1 SNHLY, CDR2 FYNNEI. Trimming left V 3 bases short and J 7 bases short, with 13 bases between. The DNA for the CDR3 is TGTGCCAGCAGTGAGGAGGGGGGCTTGAATGAGCAGTTCTTC. Translation: CASSEEGGLNEQFF.

The rearrangement uses TRBV5-1 and TRBJ2-5; the D gene could be TRBD1 or TRBD2 (5 bases each). V was shortened by 4 bases and J by 2 bases, with 18 bases between the two germline ends. Germline values: CDR1 SGHRS, CDR2 YFSETQ. The CDR3 sequence is 16 residues long. DNA of the CDR3: TGCGCCAGCAGCGTTAACGTCGGGGCTCAACAAGAGACCCAGTACTTC. Translation gives CASSVNVGAQQETQYF. Variable domain in full (rest from reference TRBV5-1 and TRBJ2-5): KAGVTQTPRYLIKTRGQQVTLSCSPISGHRSVSWYQQTPGQGLQFLFEYFSETQRNKGNFPGRFSGRQFSNSRSEMNVSTLELGDSALYLCASSVNVGAQQETQYFGPGTRLLVL.

J is TRBJ2-3 and V is TRBV7-3; no clear D. CDR1 and CDR2 from the germline V gene are SGHTA and FQGTGA. CDR3 length equals 14 residues. V lost 4 bases and J lost 0, with 8 bases in between. The CDR3 sequence: CASSSLTSTDTQYF. The CDR3 DNA reads as TGTGCCAGCAGCTCGTTAACTAGCACAGATACGCAGTATTTT.

There are a few counts of this clone. The genes are TRBV9 and TRBJ2-1; 7 bases fit TRBD2. From germline, CDR1 is SGDLS and CDR2 YYNGEE. Unmatched junction bases numbered 6, after V lost 6 bases and J lost 0 bases. CDR3 size: 15 residues. The CDR3 nucleotides read TGTGCCAGCATGGACGGCGGGGGCTCCTACAATGAGCAGTTCTTC. Protein sequence: CASMDGGGSYNEQFF. The full variable domain, completed using reference TRBV9 and TRBJ2-1, is DSGVTQTPKHLITATGQRVTLRCSPRSGDLSVYWYQQSLDQGLQFLIQYYNGEERAKGNILERFSAQQFPDLHSELNLSSLELGDSALYFCASMDGGGSYNEQFFGPGTRLTVL.

The chain links TRBV2 to TRBJ1-2; tentative D call: TRBD1 (6 bases). The V end lost 8 bases, the J end lost 0 bases, and 10 bases lay between the germline ends. This CDR3 comprises 13 residues. Germline CDR1 is SNHLY and CDR2 is FYNNEI. The DNA for the CDR3 is TGTGCCAGCCAAACAGGGCCTAACTATGGCTACACCTTC. Translating it yields CASQTGPNYGYTF. Full variable domain (rest looked up from reference TRBV2 and TRBJ1-2): EPEVTQTPSHQVTQMGQEVILRCVPISNHLYFYWYRQILGQKVEFLVSFYNNEISEKSEIFDDQFSVERPDGSNFTLKIRSTKLEDSAMYFCASQTGPNYGYTFGSGTRLTVV.

The chain joins TRBV6-1 to TRBJ1-1; maybe TRBD1 (5 bases). The CDR3 length is 12 residues. Trimming removed 1 base at V and 11 bases at J, with 11 bases between. The V gene's germline CDR1 is MNHNS and CDR2 SASEGT. CDR3 amino acids: CASSEGGGIAFF. CDR3 sequence (DNA): TGTGCCAGCAGTGAAGGCGGGGGGATCGCTTTCTTT.

The genes are TRBV10-2 and TRBJ1-1, with unresolved D. The V and J ends lost 8 bases and 2 bases respectively, with 9 bases between them. CDR1 and CDR2 from the germline V gene are WSHSY and SAAADI. CDR3 size: 12 residues. This CDR3 reads CASGPGNTEAFF. DNA of the CDR3: TGCGCCAGCGGGCCGGGAAACACTGAAGCTTTCTTT.

This chain links TRBV5-4 with TRBJ1-2; possible D gene TRBD1, 5 bases. In germline, CDR1 is SGHNT, CDR2 YYREEE (reference sequence). The CDR3 covers 14 residues. Trimming took off 2 bases at V and 3 bases at J, with 11 bases between the two ends. CDR3 DNA: TGTGCCAGCAGCTTCGGCAGGGACGACTATGGCTACACCTTC. Translating gives CASSFGRDDYGYTF.

The rearrangement joins TRBV28 to TRBJ2-7; 7 positions match TRBD2. The CDR3 is made up of 12 amino acids. Trimming removed 6 bases from V and 5 bases from J; junction bases left unmatched: 4. Germline loops: CDR1 MDHEN, CDR2 SYDVKM. The CDR3 region has the DNA TGTGCCAGCAGCCAGGGACTACACGAGCAGTACGTC. Protein: CASSQGLHEQYV.

The V and J genes are TRBV7-2 and TRBJ2-7, with TRBD1 matching 11 bases. The germline V gene encodes CDR1 SGHTA and CDR2 FQGNSA. V dropped 5 bases and J dropped 3; count of bases not matched to a gene: 6. This CDR3 is 15 amino acids long. This CDR3 is CASSPRGTGGYEQYF. Written as DNA, the CDR3 is TGTGCCAGCAGCCCTAGGGGGACAGGGGGCTACGAGCAGTACTTC.

The rearrangement links TRBV7-3 to TRBJ2-7; 7 nucleotides line up with TRBD1. The CDR3 loop spans 14 amino acids. V trimming: 5 bases; J trimming: 5 bases; junction bases outside the gene matches: 9. Germline V lookup: CDR1 SGHTA, CDR2 FQGTGA. The CDR3 spells CASSPAQGTDEQYV. The CDR3 nucleotides read TGTGCCAGCAGCCCGGCCCAGGGGACAGACGAGCAGTACGTC.

This clone was observed a single time. The chain recombines TRBV19 with TRBJ1-6, with unresolved D. V lost 3 bases and J lost 9, with 15 bases in between. The germline CDR1 and CDR2 sequences are LNHDA and SQIVND (reference sequence). This CDR3 is built from 15 residues. The CDR3 sequence is CASSISRAGISPLHF. CDR3 coding DNA: TGTGCCAGTAGTATCTCCCGGGCGGGGATTTCACCCCTCCACTTT.

This chain links TRBV19 with TRBJ2-2; TRBD2 is a possible D gene (6 bases). Germline V gives CDR1 LNHDA, CDR2 SQIVND (reference sequence). Trimming pared 3 bases from V and 3 bases from J, leaving 17 bases between. The CDR3 sequence is 17 residues long. In DNA form, the CDR3 reads TGTGCCAGTAGTATTGGCGGGGTGGCGCTCTACACCGGGGAGCTGTTTTTT. Amino acid sequence: CASSIGGVALYTGELFF.

J is TRBJ1-2 and V is TRBV7-8, with TRBD1 identical over 9 bases. V dropped 5 bases and J dropped 7; count of bases not matched to a gene: 14. The CDR3 extends over 16 amino acids. CDR1 SGHVS and CDR2 FQNEAQ come from the germline V gene. The CDR3 coding sequence is TGTGCCAGCAGCCCATCCCGAACAGGGGGCTCGCTTGGCTACACCTTC. It specifies CASSPSRTGGSLGYTF.

This chain links TRBV5-1 with TRBJ1-4; D is unclear. The germline V gene encodes CDR1 SGHRS and CDR2 YFSETQ. V was clipped by 4 bases and J by 5 bases, with 12 bases between them. This CDR3 is 14 amino acids long. The CDR3 loop reads CASSPGSPNEKLFF. The CDR3 DNA follows: TGCGCCAGCAGCCCCGGGAGCCCAAATGAAAAACTGTTTTTT. Full variable domain (missing parts from reference TRBV5-1 and TRBJ1-4): KAGVTQTPRYLIKTRGQQVTLSCSPISGHRSVSWYQQTPGQGLQFLFEYFSETQRNKGNFPGRFSGRQFSNSRSEMNVSTLELGDSALYLCASSPGSPNEKLFFGSGTQLSVL.

The rearrangement joins TRBV6-5 to TRBJ1-2; 12 positions agree with TRBD1. V trimming: 6 bases; J trimming: 8 bases; junction bases outside the gene matches: 10. Germline CDR1 is MNHEY and CDR2 is SVGAGI. The CDR3 runs 15 residues. The CDR3 spells CASRGEGQGAEGYTF. CDR3 DNA: TGTGCCAGCAGAGGGGAGGGACAGGGGGCGGAAGGCTACACCTTC.